These 27 T cell receptor beta chains were all obtained from the same sample, sequenced in a study of CD8+CD57+ T cells in acquired aplastic anemia. Template material for TCR beta VDJ and CDR3 profiling consisted of genomic DNA. TCRdb itself ran the reads through MiXCR, one entry per CDR3 protein. Among hundreds of thousands of distinct CDR3 sequences listed, under 80% were seen once. The sequencing input was sorted CD4+, CD8+, or CD8+CD57+ T cells (not recorded which) from PBMCs. These receptors were collected from a human donor in good health, serving as a control.

J is TRBJ2-7 and V is TRBV20-1; no firm D call. The germline CDR1 and CDR2 sequences are DFQATT and SNEGSKA (reference sequence). This CDR3 is 12 amino acids long. The germline V and J ends were trimmed by 3 bases and 1 base, with 7 bases remaining between them. The CDR3 region has the DNA TGCAGTGCTAGCGGACCTTCCTACGAGCAGTACTTC. This translates into CSASGPSYEQYF.

The V gene is TRBV15, the J gene TRBJ2-7; D unclear. The ends were cut back, 1 base at V and 10 bases at J, with 11 bases in the middle. Germline V CDR1 and CDR2: LNHNV, YYDKDF (reference sequence). The CDR3 has 12 residues. This CDR3 is CATSRVNQPQYF. Written as DNA, the CDR3 is TGTGCCACCAGCAGAGTCAATCAGCCCCAGTACTTC. Filled out from reference TRBV15 and TRBJ2-7, the complete variable domain reads DAMVIQNPRYQVTQFGKPVTLSCSQTLNHNVMYWYQQKSSQAPKLLFHYYDKDFNNEADTPDNFQSRRPNTSFCFLDIRSPGLGDTAMYLCATSRVNQPQYFGPGTRLTVT.

This clonotype was detected only once. V is TRBV7-3 and J is TRBJ2-3; perhaps TRBD1 as D (6 bases). The V gene's germline CDR1 is SGHTA and CDR2 FQGTGA. The CDR3 is made up of 15 amino acids. V dropped 1 base and J dropped 15 bases, with 23 bases sitting between them. The CDR3 spells CASSLIRGCRGPYYF. CDR3 sequence (DNA): TGTGCCAGCAGCTTAATAAGGGGTTGCAGGGGCCCTTACTATTTT.

CDR3 nucleotide sequence: TGCGCCAGCAGCAAAACATCAGGGGAATCCTTTAACGGGCGGTACTTC. Translation gives CASSKTSGESFNGRYF. The V call is TRBV10-1, the J call TRBJ2-7; possible D gene TRBD1, 6 bases. This CDR3 contains 16 residues. Germline V lookup: CDR1 WNHNN, CDR2 SYGVQD (reference sequence). Trimming stripped 6 bases from V and 12 bases from J, with 30 bases between.

This clonotype has more than one count but fewer than ten. The chain carries TRBV15 and TRBJ2-7; D call uncertain. Trimming removed 3 bases at V and 2 bases at J, with 8 bases between. Germline V gene lookup returns CDR1 LNHNV and CDR2 YYDKDF (reference sequence). The CDR3 length is 13 residues. CDR3 in amino acids: CATSSDFAYEQYF. CDR3 nucleotides: TGTGCCACCAGCAGTGATTTCGCCTACGAGCAGTACTTC.

Of note for this clonotype: Mismatch with germline at one junction end may stem from a read error. The chain joins TRBV9 to TRBJ1-6; the D is unclear. CDR1 SGDLS and CDR2 YYNGEE come from the germline V gene. This CDR3 comprises 13 residues. The CDR3 spells CASGWKYTSHIRF. CDR3 nucleotides: TGTGCCAGCGGATGGAAGTATACCTCACACATCCGCTTT.

As concerns this clonotype: One end of the junction does not line up with germline, which may come from a read error. The chain combines TRBV7-7 with TRBJ2-2; D is perhaps TRBD2 (5 bases). CDR1 is SSHAT and CDR2 is FNYEAQ in the germline V gene (reference sequence). This CDR3 is built from 14 residues. The CDR3 nucleotides read TGTGCTAGCAGATCCTCCGGGGAAACCGGGGAGCTGTTTTTT. As protein: CASRSSGETGELFF.

This clonotype occurred a few times. The chain couples TRBV9 to TRBJ2-1; D gene ambiguous. The ends were cut back, 0 bases at V and 7 bases at J, with 5 bases in the middle. The CDR3 extends over 12 amino acids. Germline-derived CDR1 and CDR2 are SGDLS and YYNGEE. The CDR3 region is CASSVGRNEQFF. The CDR3 DNA follows: TGTGCCAGCAGCGTAGGCCGAAATGAGCAGTTCTTC.

Details on this clonotype: A much larger clone is a single base away; this may be a read error. The rearrangement uses TRBV7-2 and TRBJ2-2, with a weak D call TRBD2 (6 bases). This CDR3 has 14 residues. Per the germline V gene, CDR1 is SGHTA and CDR2 is FQGNSA. The CDR3 DNA follows: TGCGCCAGCAGCCACCCCGGGGGCACCGGGGAGCTGTTTTTT. Translating gives CASSHPGGTGELFF.

The V call is TRBV20-1, the J call TRBJ2-3, with D perhaps TRBD1 (6 bases). Trimming cost V 3 bases and J 6 bases, with 16 bases left between them. Germline CDR1 and CDR2: DFQATT and SNEGSKA (reference sequence). The CDR3 has 14 amino acids. CDR3 in amino acids: CSARTGIPPDTQYF. As DNA, the CDR3 is TGCAGTGCTAGGACAGGCATCCCCCCTGATACGCAGTATTTT.

V usage is TRBV12-3 or TRBV12-4 and J usage is TRBJ1-1; TRBD1 matches at 9 bases. J was trimmed by 8 bases and V by 2 bases; bases with no gene match: 6. This CDR3 is 14 amino acids long. The CDR3 is CASSLRDRASEAFF. The DNA for the CDR3 is TGTGCCAGCAGTTTACGGGACAGGGCTAGCGAAGCTTTCTTT.

Only one count was recorded for this clonotype. The chain joins TRBV6-1 to TRBJ2-7, with TRBD1 matching over 7 bases. This CDR3 contains 14 residues. Germline V CDR1 and CDR2: MNHNS, SASEGT. V was clipped by 3 bases and J by 3 bases; unmatched bases: 5. The CDR3 sequence is CASSEGQPHYEQYF. In DNA, the CDR3 is TGTGCCAGCAGTGAGGGACAGCCCCACTACGAGCAGTACTTC.

This clonotype occurred many times. The gene calls are TRBV20-1 and TRBJ2-5, with D hard to call. This CDR3 has 14 residues. Trimming cost V 7 bases and J 3 bases, with 18 bases left between them. Per germline, CDR1 DFQATT and CDR2 SNEGSKA (reference sequence). This CDR3 reads CSVQESSLKETQYF. CDR3 nucleotide sequence: TGCAGTGTTCAAGAGAGTAGCCTGAAAGAGACCCAGTACTTC.

This clonotype was found a few times. A much larger clone differs from this one at a single base, so this may be a read error. This rearrangement joins TRBV2 to TRBJ1-1; D is unclear. This CDR3 has 13 residues. Germline CDR1 and CDR2: SNHLY and FYNNEI. In DNA form, the CDR3 reads TGTGCCAGCAGTGCCGGCATGAACGCTGAAGCTTTCTTT. Its protein is CASSAGMNAEAFF.

V and J are TRBV5-5 and TRBJ2-6; D may be TRBD2 (5 bases). Germline V gene sequence: CDR1 SGHKS, CDR2 YYEKEE (reference sequence). There are 15 residues in the CDR3. V lost 4 bases and J 2 bases, leaving 10 bases between the germline ends. The CDR3 is CASSAGGPGANVLTF. CDR3 bases: TGTGCCAGCAGCGCGGGCGGGCCTGGGGCCAACGTCCTGACTTTC. Variable domain in full (rest from reference TRBV5-5 and TRBJ2-6): DAGVTQSPTHLIKTRGQQVTLRCSPISGHKSVSWYQQVLGQGPQFIFQYYEKEERGRGNFPDRFSARQFPNYSSELNVNALLLGDSALYLCASSAGGPGANVLTFGAGSRLTVL.

This sequence joins TRBV7-9 and TRBJ1-2; D might be TRBD1 (5 bases). Trimming cost V 1 base and J 8 bases, with 11 bases left between them. The CDR3 length is 13 residues. Germline CDR1 is SEHNR and CDR2 is FQNEAQ (reference sequence). The CDR3 loop is CASSLGGPWGYTF. The CDR3 bases are TGTGCCAGCAGCTTAGGGGGACCATGGGGCTACACCTTC.

This clonotype has more than one count but fewer than ten. It may be a read error: a sequence one base away is much more abundant. This chain connects TRBV19 to TRBJ1-5; 9 nucleotides align to TRBD1. The CDR3 runs to 16 residues. Germline V CDR1 and CDR2: LNHDA, SQIVND (reference sequence). Unmatched junction bases numbered 21, after V lost 9 bases and J lost 12 bases. CDR3 loop: CASSPRDREPHRIQHF. The CDR3 DNA sequence: TGTGCCAGCTCCCCCCGGGACAGGGAACCACATCGTATCCAGCATTTT. Full variable domain (rest looked up from reference TRBV19 and TRBJ1-5): DGGITQSPKYLFRKEGQNVTLSCEQNLNHDAMYWYRQDPGQGLRLIYYSQIVNDFQKGDIAEGYSVSREKKESFPLTVTSAQKNPTAFYLCASSPRDREPHRIQHFGDGTRLSIL.

This chain joins TRBV12-5 and TRBJ2-1; D is perhaps TRBD2 (7 bases). The CDR3 sequence is 15 residues long. Germline V lookup: CDR1 LGHNT, CDR2 FRNRAP. This CDR3 reads CASSQGGGSYNEQFF. CDR3 nucleotide sequence: TGTGCCAGCAGCCAAGGGGGAGGGTCCTACAATGAGCAGTTCTTC.

This chain joins TRBV12-3 or TRBV12-4 and TRBJ1-1, with D tentatively TRBD1 (5 bases). There are 13 residues in the CDR3. Trimming shortened V by 6 bases and J by 2 bases, and 10 bases separated the two germline ends. CDR3 region: CASSWTTNTEAFF. For the CDR3, the DNA is TGTGCCAGCAGCTGGACAACCAACACTGAAGCTTTCTTT.

The rearrangement uses TRBV10-3 and TRBJ1-6, with no clear D. V lost 3 bases and J 15 bases, leaving 9 bases between the germline ends. CDR1 and CDR2 from the germline V gene are ENHRY and SYGVKD. The CDR3 sequence is 11 residues long. This CDR3 reads CAISEGSYLHF. The DNA of the CDR3 is TGTGCCATCAGTGAAGGGAGCTACCTCCACTTT.

This clonotype has a handful of counts. Since a much larger clone is just one base distant, this may be a read error. The chain uses TRBV20-1 and TRBJ2-1; TRBD1 or TRBD2 may be the D gene (7 bases each). CDR1 is DFQATT, CDR2 SNEGSKA, per germline (reference sequence). This CDR3 has 16 residues. V was shortened by 0 bases and J by 2 bases, with 14 bases between the two germline ends. The CDR3, as DNA: TGCAGTGCTAGAGATCAGGGGGGGAGCACCTACAATGAGCAGTTCTTC. The encoded protein is CSARDQGGSTYNEQFF.

In this sample, this clonotype turned up many times. The gene calls are TRBV5-1 and TRBJ2-7; D tentatively reads TRBD1 or TRBD2 (5 bases each). Germline V gives CDR1 SGHRS, CDR2 YFSETQ. The CDR3 has 14 residues. With 7 bases removed from V and 2 bases from J, the gap between germline ends came to 16 bases. This CDR3 reads CASGRGQGAYEQYF. CDR3 DNA: TGCGCCAGCGGCAGAGGGCAGGGCGCCTACGAGCAGTACTTC. Filled out from reference TRBV5-1 and TRBJ2-7, the complete variable domain reads KAGVTQTPRYLIKTRGQQVTLSCSPISGHRSVSWYQQTPGQGLQFLFEYFSETQRNKGNFPGRFSGRQFSNSRSEMNVSTLELGDSALYLCASGRGQGAYEQYFGPGTRLTVT.

The J gene is TRBJ1-4, the V gene TRBV5-1; possibly TRBD1 for D (6 bases). The germline gives CDR1 SGHRS, CDR2 YFSETQ. This CDR3 has 17 amino acids. Trimming took 8 bases from V and 8 from J, leaving 28 bases between them. Written as DNA, the CDR3 is TGCGCCAGTAGCGCCGGCAGGTTAGAAGGGGGAACGGAAAAACTGTTTTTT. Amino acids: CASSAGRLEGGTEKLFF.

The V call is TRBV20-1, the J call TRBJ2-1; D is possibly TRBD2 (5 bases). The V end was cut by 7 bases, the J end by 2 bases, with 21 bases between. The CDR3 is made up of 16 amino acids. The germline V gene has CDR1 DFQATT and CDR2 SNEGSKA (reference sequence). The CDR3 DNA sequence: TGCAGTGGGATAGACCGAGGGTTCAACACCTACAATGAGCAGTTCTTC. Translation: CSGIDRGFNTYNEQFF.

The chain is built from TRBV7-2 and TRBJ1-5; TRBD1 might be the D (5 bases). The CDR3 contains 16 residues. Trimming removed 6 bases at V and 7 bases at J, with 22 bases between. Germline assignment: CDR1 SGHTA and CDR2 FQGNSA. Here the CDR3 DNA reads TGTGCCAGCAGTTCAAAAGTGGACAACAATAAACAGCCCCAGCATTTT. This gives the protein CASSSKVDNNKQPQHF.

This clonotype has only a few counts. This likely comes from a read error, as the CDR3 has no conserved phenylalanine or tryptophan at its end. The DNA is omitted, as the CDR3 cannot be located on it reliably, and the CDR3 follows TCRdb's listing. The chain uses TRBV9 and TRBJ1-5; the D call TRBD1 from the table was never checked on the DNA. A total of 13 residues make up the CDR3, ends included. From germline, CDR1 is SGDLS and CDR2 YYNGEE. This chain's CDR3 is CASSTWTGLGGYI.

Of note for this clonotype: Because it lacks the conserved phenylalanine or tryptophan at the end, this CDR3 is likely a read error. The limits of the CDR3 on the DNA are not certain, so only TCRdb's listed CDR3 is given. The CDR3 loop reads CASSLTGTDGFFC. The J gene is TRBJ1-2, the V gene TRBV7-9; the D call in the table, TRBD1, was not verified against the DNA. Germline V lookup: CDR1 SEHNR, CDR2 FQNEAQ (reference sequence). Ends included, the CDR3 has 13 residues.